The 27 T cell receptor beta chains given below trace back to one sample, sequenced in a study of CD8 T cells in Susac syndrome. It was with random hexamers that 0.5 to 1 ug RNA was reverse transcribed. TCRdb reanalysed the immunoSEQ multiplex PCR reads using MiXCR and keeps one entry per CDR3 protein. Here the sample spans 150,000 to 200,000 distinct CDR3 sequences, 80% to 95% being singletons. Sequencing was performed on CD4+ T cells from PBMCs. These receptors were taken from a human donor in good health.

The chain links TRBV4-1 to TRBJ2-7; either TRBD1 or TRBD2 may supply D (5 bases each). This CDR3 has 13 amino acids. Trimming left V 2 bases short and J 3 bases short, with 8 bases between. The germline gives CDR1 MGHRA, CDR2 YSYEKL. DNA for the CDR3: TGCGCCAGCAGCCAACCGGGACGCTACGAGCAGTACTTC. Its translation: CASSQPGRYEQYF.

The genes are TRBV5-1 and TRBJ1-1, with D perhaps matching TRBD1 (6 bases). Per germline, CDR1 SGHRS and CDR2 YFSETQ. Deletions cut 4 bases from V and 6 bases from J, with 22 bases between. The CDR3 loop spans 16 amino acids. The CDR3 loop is CASSRTQGGLGAEAFF. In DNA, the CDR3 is TGCGCCAGCAGCCGCACACAGGGAGGTCTGGGGGCTGAAGCTTTCTTT.

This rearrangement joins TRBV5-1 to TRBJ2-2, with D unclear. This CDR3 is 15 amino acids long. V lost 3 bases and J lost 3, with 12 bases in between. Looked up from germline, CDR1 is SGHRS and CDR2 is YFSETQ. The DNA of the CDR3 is TGCGCCAGCAGCTCATATAGATCTGACACCGGGGAGCTGTTTTTT. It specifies CASSSYRSDTGELFF.

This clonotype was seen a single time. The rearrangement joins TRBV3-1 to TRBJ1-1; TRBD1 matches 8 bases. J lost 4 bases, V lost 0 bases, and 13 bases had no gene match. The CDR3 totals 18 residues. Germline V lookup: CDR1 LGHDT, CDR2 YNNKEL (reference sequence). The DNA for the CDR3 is TGTGCCAGCAGCCAAGATAGGGGCAGGGGGCATCGGTTCACTGAAGCTTTCTTT. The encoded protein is CASSQDRGRGHRFTEAFF. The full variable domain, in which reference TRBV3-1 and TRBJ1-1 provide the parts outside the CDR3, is DTAVSQTPKYLVTQMGNDKSIKCEQNLGHDTMYWYKQDSKKFLKIMFSYNNKELIINETVPNRFSPKSPDKAHLNLHINSLELGDSAVYFCASSQDRGRGHRFTEAFFGQGTRLTVV.

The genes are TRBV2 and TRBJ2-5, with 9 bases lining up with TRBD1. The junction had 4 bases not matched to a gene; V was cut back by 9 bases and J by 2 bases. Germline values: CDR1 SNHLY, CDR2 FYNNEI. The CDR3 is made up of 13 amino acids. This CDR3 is CARTGQGQETQYF. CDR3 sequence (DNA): TGTGCCAGGACCGGACAGGGGCAAGAGACCCAGTACTTC.

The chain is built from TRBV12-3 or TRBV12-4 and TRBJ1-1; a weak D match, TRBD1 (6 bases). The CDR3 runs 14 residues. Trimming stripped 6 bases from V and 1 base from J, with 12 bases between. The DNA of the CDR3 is TGTGCCAGCAGCCCAGGGGACCCGAACACTGAAGCTTTCTTT. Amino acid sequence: CASSPGDPNTEAFF.

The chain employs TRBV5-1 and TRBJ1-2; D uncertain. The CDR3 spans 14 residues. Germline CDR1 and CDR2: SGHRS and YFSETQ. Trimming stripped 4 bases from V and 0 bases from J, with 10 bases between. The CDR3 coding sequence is TGCGCCAGCAGCCTGGTCGCGACTAACTATGGCTACACCTTC. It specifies CASSLVATNYGYTF.

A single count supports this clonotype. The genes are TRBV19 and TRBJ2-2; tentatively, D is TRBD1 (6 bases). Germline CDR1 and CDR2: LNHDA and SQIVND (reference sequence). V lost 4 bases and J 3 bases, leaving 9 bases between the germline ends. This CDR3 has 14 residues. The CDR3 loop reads CASSRGPHTGELFF. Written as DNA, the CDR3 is TGTGCCAGTAGTAGGGGGCCCCACACCGGGGAGCTGTTTTTT.

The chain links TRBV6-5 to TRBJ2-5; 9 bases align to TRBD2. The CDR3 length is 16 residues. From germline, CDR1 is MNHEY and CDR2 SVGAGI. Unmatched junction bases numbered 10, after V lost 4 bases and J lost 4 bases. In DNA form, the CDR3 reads TGTGCCAGCAGTTGGGGAGGCGGGGGGGCCGGAGAGACCCAGTACTTC. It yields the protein CASSWGGGGAGETQYF.

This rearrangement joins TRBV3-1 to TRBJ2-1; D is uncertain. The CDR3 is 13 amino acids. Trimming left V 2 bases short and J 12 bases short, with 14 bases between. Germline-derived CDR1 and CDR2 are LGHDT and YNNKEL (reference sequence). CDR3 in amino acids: CASSQQEATAQFF. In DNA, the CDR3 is TGTGCCAGCAGCCAACAAGAGGCAACAGCGCAGTTCTTC.

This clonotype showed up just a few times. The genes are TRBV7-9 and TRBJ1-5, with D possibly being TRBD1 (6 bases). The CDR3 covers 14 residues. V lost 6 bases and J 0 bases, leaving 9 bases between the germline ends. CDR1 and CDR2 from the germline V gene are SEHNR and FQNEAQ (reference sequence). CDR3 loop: CASSLTGSNQPQHF. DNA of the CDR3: TGTGCCAGCAGTTTGACAGGTAGCAATCAGCCCCAGCATTTT. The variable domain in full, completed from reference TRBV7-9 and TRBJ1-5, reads DTGVSQNPRHKITKRGQNVTFRCDPISEHNRLYWYRQTLGQGPEFLTYFQNEAQLEKSRLLSDRFSAERPKGSFSTLEIQRTEQGDSAMYLCASSLTGSNQPQHFGDGTRLSIL.

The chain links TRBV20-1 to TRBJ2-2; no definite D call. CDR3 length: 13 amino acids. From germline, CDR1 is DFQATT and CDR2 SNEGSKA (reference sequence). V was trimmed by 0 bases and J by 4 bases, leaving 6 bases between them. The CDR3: CSARDRATGELFF. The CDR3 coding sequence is TGCAGTGCTAGAGATCGGGCCACCGGGGAGCTGTTTTTT.

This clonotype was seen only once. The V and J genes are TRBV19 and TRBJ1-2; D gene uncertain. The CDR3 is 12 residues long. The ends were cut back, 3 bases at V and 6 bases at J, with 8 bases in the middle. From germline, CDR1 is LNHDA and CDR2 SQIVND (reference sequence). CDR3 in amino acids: CASSMARNGYTF. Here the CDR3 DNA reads TGTGCCAGTAGTATGGCGAGGAATGGCTACACCTTC.

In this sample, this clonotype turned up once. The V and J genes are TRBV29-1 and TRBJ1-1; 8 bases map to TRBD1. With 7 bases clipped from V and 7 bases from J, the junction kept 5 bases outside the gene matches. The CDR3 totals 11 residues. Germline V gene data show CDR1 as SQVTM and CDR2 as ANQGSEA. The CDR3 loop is CSGGQAHEAFF. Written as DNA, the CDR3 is TGCAGCGGGGGACAGGCCCATGAAGCTTTCTTT.

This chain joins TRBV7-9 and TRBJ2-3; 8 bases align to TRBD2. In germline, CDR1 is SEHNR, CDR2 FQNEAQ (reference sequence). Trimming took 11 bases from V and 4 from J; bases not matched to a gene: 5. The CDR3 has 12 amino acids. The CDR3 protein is CAGAGAADTQYF. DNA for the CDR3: TGTGCCGGAGCGGGGGCGGCAGATACGCAGTATTTT.

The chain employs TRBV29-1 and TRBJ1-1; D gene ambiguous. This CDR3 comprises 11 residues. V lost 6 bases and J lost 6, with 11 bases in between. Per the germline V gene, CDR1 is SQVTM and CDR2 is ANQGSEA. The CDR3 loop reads CSVGSIAEAFF. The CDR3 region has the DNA TGCAGCGTCGGTAGTATCGCTGAAGCTTTCTTT. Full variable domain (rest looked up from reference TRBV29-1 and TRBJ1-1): SAVISQKPSRDICQRGTSLTIQCQVDSQVTMMFWYRQQPGQSLTLIATANQGSEATYESGFVIDKFPISRPNLTFSTLTVSNMSPEDSSIYLCSVGSIAEAFFGQGTRLTVV.

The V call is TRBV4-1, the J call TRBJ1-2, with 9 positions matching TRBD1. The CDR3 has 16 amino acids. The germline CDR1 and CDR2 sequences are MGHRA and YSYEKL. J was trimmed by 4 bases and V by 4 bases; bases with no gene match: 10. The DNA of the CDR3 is TGCGCCAGCAGCCTTATTGGACAGGGGAGGAGCTATGGCTACACCTTC. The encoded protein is CASSLIGQGRSYGYTF.

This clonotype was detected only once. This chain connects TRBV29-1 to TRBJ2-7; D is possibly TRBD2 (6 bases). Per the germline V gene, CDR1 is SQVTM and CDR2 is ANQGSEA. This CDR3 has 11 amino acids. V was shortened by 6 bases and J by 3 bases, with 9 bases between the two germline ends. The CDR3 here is CSVGGIYEQYF. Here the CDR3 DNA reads TGCAGCGTGGGGGGTATCTACGAGCAGTACTTC.

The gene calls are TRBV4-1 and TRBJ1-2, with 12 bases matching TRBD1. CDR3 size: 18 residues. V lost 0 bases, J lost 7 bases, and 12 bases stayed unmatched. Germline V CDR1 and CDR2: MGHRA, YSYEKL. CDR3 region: CASSQERVVRDRGPGYTF. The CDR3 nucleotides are TGCGCCAGCAGCCAAGAACGAGTAGTGAGGGACAGGGGGCCTGGCTACACCTTC.

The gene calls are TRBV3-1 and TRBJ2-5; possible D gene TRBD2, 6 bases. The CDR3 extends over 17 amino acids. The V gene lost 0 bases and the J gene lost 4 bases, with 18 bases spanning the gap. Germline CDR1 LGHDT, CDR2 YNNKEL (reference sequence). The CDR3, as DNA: TGTGCCAGCAGCCAAGAGTTCCCTAGCGCGGTTCTAGAGACCCAGTACTTC. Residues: CASSQEFPSAVLETQYF.

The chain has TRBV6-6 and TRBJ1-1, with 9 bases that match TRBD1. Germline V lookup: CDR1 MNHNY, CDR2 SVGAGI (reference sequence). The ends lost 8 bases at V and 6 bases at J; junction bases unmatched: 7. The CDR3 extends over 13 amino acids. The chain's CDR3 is CASEGTGWPEAFF. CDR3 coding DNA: TGTGCCAGCGAGGGGACAGGGTGGCCTGAAGCTTTCTTT.

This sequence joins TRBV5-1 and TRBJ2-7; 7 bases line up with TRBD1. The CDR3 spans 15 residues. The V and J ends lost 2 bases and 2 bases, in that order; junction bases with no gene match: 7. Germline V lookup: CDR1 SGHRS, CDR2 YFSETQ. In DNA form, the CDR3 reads TGCGCCAGCAGCTTAGGCGACAGGGACACCTACGAGCAGTACTTC. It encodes CASSLGDRDTYEQYF.

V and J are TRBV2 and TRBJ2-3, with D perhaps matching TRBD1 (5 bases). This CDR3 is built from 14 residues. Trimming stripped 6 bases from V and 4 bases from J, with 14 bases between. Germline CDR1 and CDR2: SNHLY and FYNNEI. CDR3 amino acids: CASRGRVGPDTQYF. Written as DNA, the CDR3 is TGTGCCAGCAGGGGCAGGGTTGGGCCAGATACGCAGTATTTT.

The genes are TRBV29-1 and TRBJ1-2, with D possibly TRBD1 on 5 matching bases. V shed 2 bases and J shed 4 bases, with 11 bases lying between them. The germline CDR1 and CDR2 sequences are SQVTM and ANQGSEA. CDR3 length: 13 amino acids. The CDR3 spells CSVETRDRYGYTF. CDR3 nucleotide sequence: TGCAGCGTTGAAACCAGGGATCGCTATGGCTACACCTTC. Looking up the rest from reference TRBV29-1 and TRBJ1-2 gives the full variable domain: SAVISQKPSRDICQRGTSLTIQCQVDSQVTMMFWYRQQPGQSLTLIATANQGSEATYESGFVIDKFPISRPNLTFSTLTVSNMSPEDSSIYLCSVETRDRYGYTFGSGTRLTVV.

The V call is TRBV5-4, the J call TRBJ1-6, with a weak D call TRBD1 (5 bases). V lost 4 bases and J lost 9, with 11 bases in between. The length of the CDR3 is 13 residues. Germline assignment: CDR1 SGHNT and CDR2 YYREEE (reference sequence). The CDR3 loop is CASSADTASPLHF. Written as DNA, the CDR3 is TGTGCCAGCAGCGCGGACACAGCTTCACCCCTCCACTTT.

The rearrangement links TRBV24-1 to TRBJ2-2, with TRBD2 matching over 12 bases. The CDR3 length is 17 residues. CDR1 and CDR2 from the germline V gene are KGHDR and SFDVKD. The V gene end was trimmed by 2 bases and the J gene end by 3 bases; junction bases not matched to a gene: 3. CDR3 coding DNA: TGTGCCACCAGTGATTCCGGGACTAGCGGGTACACCGGGGAGCTGTTTTTT. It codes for CATSDSGTSGYTGELFF.

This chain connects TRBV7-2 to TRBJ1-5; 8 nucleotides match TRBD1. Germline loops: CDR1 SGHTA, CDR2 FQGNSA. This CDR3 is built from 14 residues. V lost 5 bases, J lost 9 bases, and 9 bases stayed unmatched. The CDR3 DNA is TGTGCCAGCAGCCTAGACAGGGGAAGAGGGCCCCAGCATTTT. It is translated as CASSLDRGRGPQHF.